This T cell receptor (beta chain) was found in a study of blood T cell repertoires in COVID-19. Profiled with immunoSEQ multiplex PCR; TCRdb holds only in-frame clones, not every one. The table records roughly 80,000 clones, less than 90% of them present only once. Trimming took 4 bases from V and 3 from J; bases not matched to a gene: 9. Germline assignment: CDR1 SEHNR and CDR2 FQNEAQ (reference sequence). This CDR3 has 17 amino acids. The chain uses TRBV7-9 and TRBJ2-2; TRBD1 aligns across 9 bases. Material: peripheral blood. This receptor was taken from a human donor in a cohort sampled during active COVID-19. In DNA form, the CDR3 reads TGTGCCAGCAGCTCCATACCGGGACAGGGATACACCGGGGAGCTGTTTTTT. Its protein product is CASSSIPGQGYTGELFF. The variable domain in full, completed from reference TRBV7-9 and TRBJ2-2, reads DTGVSQNPRHKITKRGQNVTFRCDPISEHNRLYWYRQTLGQGPEFLTYFQNEAQLEKSRLLSDRFSAERPKGSFSTLEIQRTEQGDSAMYLCASSSIPGQGYTGELFFGEGSRLTVL.